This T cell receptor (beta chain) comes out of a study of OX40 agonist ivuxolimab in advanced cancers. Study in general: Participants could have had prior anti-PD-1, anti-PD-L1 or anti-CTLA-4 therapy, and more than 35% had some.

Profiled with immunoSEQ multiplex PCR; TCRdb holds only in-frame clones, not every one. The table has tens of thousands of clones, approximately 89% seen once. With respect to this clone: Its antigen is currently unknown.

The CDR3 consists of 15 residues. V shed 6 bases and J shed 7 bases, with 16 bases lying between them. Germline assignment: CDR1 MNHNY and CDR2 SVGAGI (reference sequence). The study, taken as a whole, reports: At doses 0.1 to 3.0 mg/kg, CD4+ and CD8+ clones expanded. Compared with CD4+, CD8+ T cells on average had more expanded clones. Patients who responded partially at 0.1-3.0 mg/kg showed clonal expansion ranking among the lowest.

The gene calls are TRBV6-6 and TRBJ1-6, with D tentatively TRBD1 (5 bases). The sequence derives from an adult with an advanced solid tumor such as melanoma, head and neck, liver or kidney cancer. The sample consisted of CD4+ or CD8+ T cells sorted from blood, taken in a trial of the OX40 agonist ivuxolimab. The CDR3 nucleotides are TGTGCCAGCAGCCCGGGGGGGGGTAACAATTCACCCCTCCACTTT. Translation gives CASSPGGGNNSPLHF.